The following is a T cell receptor beta chain sequence with its context. Its target is not known. V gave up 1 base and J gave up 10 bases; unmatched junction bases: 4. There are 13 residues in the CDR3. Germline CDR1 and CDR2: SGHTA and FQGTGA. This specimen belongs to a study of CD8 T cells in ankylosing spondylitis. Study-wide results and limits: Relatively rare in peripheral blood, disease-linked clones were also CD8+. There was a TCR beta motif, made of eight highly homologous variants, that appeared characteristic of ankylosing spondylitis blood.

One entry per CDR3 protein results from TCRdb running MiXCR on the 5' RACE reads. The table lists more than 250,000 distinct CDR3 sequences, 6.5% to 10% of them singletons. The sequence was obtained from a male donor with ankylosing spondylitis. The chain has TRBV7-3 and TRBJ2-1, with TRBD2 matching 7 bases. The sample consisted of blood, either unsorted or a sorted T cell fraction (not recorded which). CDR3 in amino acids: CASSLRLAEEQFF. The CDR3 DNA follows: TGTGCCAGCAGCTTAAGGCTAGCGGAGGAGCAGTTCTTC.